The entry below describes one T cell receptor beta chain. Its antigen is still unknown. The entry originates in a study of cytomegalovirus exposure and HLA in healthy donors. Study as a whole: Around 80 million unique TCR sequences came from HLA-typed donors in an early release.

General study findings and limits: Earlier analysis yielded a pattern in which most TCR beta V segments were productive about 87% or about 30% of the time.

The primer mix had 60 Vbeta and 13 Jbeta primers. Generated by immunoSEQ multiplex PCR, the TCRdb table keeps only in-frame clones and is missing some. Of around 14,000 clones listed, roughly 60% are singletons. The CDR3 sequence is 15 residues long. V was trimmed by 5 bases and J by 2 bases, leaving 15 bases between them. Per germline, CDR1 SGHAT and CDR2 FQDESV (reference sequence). The sample consisted of PBMCs. The TCR comes from a woman aged 50 to 60 in good health and CMV-seropositive. J is TRBJ1-1 and V is TRBV11-1; tentatively, D is TRBD1 (6 bases). CDR3 in DNA: TGTGCCAGCAGCCCCCGGGACACCTCAAACACTGAAGCTTTCTTT. It translates to CASSPRDTSNTEAFF.